This TCR beta chain was retrieved from a study of neurological immune-mediated disorders (dated by TCRdb to between 2018 and 2020). Looking at the study overall: Of the roughly 35 multiple sclerosis patients, approximately 31 had relapsing-remitting MS and 3 had secondary progressive MS. Each longitudinal HAM/TSP and healthy donor was sampled at 3 time-points spaced at about 3-45 month intervals. Peripheral blood TCR-beta repertoires from patients with HTLV-I-associated myelopathy (HAM/TSP), patients with multiple sclerosis, and healthy controls were compared in the study using UMI-based sequencing. Alongside PBMC samples, the set of fewer than 110 TCR-beta libraries contained longitudinal samples, technical triplicates, and paired CD4+ and CD8+ T-cell subsets that had been sorted. The cohort comprised some 71 subjects: roughly 15 HAM/TSP patients, some 35 multiple sclerosis patients and 20 healthy controls.

The germline V gene supplies CDR1 SGHDT and CDR2 YYEEEE. V loses 4 bases, J loses 5 bases, and the germline ends lie 19 bases apart. The CDR3, from cysteine to phenylalanine, totals 15 residues. Only CDR3 DNA remains: 45 bases, in frame from the first base. Taken with the paper, the label for time point translates to: longitudinal time-point 2. Unsorted PBMC libraries were generated from 2 million PBMCs stored in RNAlater at -80 °C until RNA extraction. The multiple sclerosis patients were enrolled in a US clinical protocol that used magnetic resonance imaging to evaluate disease progression. PBMCs were separated from peripheral blood using Ficoll-Hypaque density gradient centrifugation and then cryopreserved in liquid nitrogen. This clonotype was counted ten times or more. What antigen it recognizes has not been identified. The record has no base qualities; no much larger clone is one base away. To synthesize cDNA, template-switch 5'RACE was performed with a primer carrying a 10-nucleotide random unique molecular identifier so that each TCR transcript was tagged. Over 180 million TCR-beta sequences, covering 15-18 subjects, were produced in each sequencing run. The RNeasy kit was used for extraction of total RNA. The KAPA Real-time Library Amplification kit was used to amplify TCR-beta VDJ regions with primers for the TCR constant region and the 5'RACE anchor. Sample indexes and Illumina adaptors were added in a first PCR, and a second PCR then increased library yield. After Ampure bead purification, the roughly 650 bp TCR product was size-selected on a 2% E-gel SizeSelection system. Before pooling, libraries had their quality checked on a Bioanalyzer, their concentration measured with Qubit, and their quantity determined with the Kapa Library Quantification kit. Libraries were sequenced paired-end 2 x 150 bp on an Illumina HiSeq 2500. To increase sequence diversity, about 23-30% phiX was spiked into each library pool. As for how the authors treated the data: The quality-filtered reads were processed with the UMI-based MiGEC pipeline, whose error correction step removed more than 85% of the raw TCR sequences. VDJ genes were aligned to IMGT germline references, and each clonotype was defined by a unique CDR3 amino acid sequence together with V-J genes. Clonal expansion, Shannon diversity and CDR3 relatedness were evaluated with VDJtools (CalcPairwiseDistances, ClusterSamples), while phylogenetic trees were built in CLCbio workbench. Clones with at least 8 unique UMIs were defined as expanded, with this threshold being based on coefficient-of-variation modelling across technical triplicates. TCRdb itself trimmed the public reads at Q25 with fastp, ran MiXCR and retained productive beta chains. Each CDR3 protein appears once, grouped with its most common genes and DNA. The V and J calls were not made by the authors but by TCRdb's processing. Across this sample there are about 80,000 distinct CDR3 sequences, with approximately 5.8% seen only once. Roughly 8.6% of the sample comes from the top ten.

General conclusions and limits of the study: Expanded clones from different subjects shared no identical CDR3 amino acid sequences, which suggests that TCR-beta repertoires were private in all groups. The highest TCR clonal expansion was observed in HAM/TSP patients, whereas the lowest was observed in MS patients, even when compared with healthy controls. In phylogenetic analysis, the repertoires of 18 of 34 MS patients grouped into a cluster of related CDR3 sequences, which suggests a possible signature at the repertoire level. No clinical or MRI features were associated with the MS cluster, and the authors said that larger cohorts are needed.

Sequencing was performed on PBMCs. The TCR comes from a woman aged 55-70 years with multiple sclerosis. Recombination connected TRBV5-6 to TRBJ2-7; the D segment could be TRBD1, given 6 matching bases. The DNA is as follows: TGTGCCAGCAGCACCCCGCAGGGGACGTTGGACGAGCAGTACTTC. Protein translation: CASSTPQGTLDEQYF.